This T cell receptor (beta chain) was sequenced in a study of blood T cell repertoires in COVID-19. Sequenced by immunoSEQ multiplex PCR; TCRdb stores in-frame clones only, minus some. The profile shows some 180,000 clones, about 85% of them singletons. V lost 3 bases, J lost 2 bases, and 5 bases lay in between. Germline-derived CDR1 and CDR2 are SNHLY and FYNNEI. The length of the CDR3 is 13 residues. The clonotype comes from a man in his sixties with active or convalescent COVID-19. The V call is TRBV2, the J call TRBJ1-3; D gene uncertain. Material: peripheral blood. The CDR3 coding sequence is TGTGCCAGCAGTGAGGGAGCTGGAAACACCATATATTTT. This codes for CASSEGAGNTIYF.